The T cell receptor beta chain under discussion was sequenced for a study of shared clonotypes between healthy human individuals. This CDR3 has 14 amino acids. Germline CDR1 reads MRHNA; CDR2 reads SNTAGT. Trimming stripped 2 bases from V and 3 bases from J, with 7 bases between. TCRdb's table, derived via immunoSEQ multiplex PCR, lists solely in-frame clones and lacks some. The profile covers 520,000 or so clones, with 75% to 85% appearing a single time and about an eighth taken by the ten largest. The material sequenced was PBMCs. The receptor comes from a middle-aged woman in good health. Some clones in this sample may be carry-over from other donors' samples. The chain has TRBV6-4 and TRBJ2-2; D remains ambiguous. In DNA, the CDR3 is TGTGCCAGCAGTGACAAAGTGGACACCGGGGAGCTGTTTTTT. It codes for CASSDKVDTGELFF.